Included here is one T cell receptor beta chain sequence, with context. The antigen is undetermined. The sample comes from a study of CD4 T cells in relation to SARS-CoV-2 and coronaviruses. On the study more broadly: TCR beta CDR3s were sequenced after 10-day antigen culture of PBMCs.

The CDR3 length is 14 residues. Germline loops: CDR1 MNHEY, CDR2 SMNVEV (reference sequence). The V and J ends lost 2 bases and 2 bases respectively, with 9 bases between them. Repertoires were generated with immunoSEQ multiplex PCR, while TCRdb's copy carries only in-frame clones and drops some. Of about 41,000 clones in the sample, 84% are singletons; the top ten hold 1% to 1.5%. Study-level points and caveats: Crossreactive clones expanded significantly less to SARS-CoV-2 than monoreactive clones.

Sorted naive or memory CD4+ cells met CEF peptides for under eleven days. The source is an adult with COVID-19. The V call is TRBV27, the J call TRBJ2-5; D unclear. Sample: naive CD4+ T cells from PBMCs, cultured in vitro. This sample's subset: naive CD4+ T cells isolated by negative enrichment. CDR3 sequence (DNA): TGTGCCAGCAGTTTAGGGCAGTTACAAGAGACCCAGTACTTC. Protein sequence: CASSLGQLQETQYF.